These 29 T cell receptor beta chains were all obtained from the same sample, sequenced in a study of OX40 agonist ivuxolimab in advanced cancers. Sequencing used immunoSEQ multiplex PCR; TCRdb keeps in-frame clones, though not all of them. The repertoire holds 100,000 or so clones, with under 95% as singletons. The material sequenced was CD4+ or CD8+ T cells sorted from blood, taken in a trial of the OX40 agonist ivuxolimab. These receptor sequences come from an adult with an advanced solid tumor such as melanoma, head and neck, liver or kidney cancer.

The chain is built from TRBV10-3 and TRBJ1-1; unclear D gene. The germline V and J ends were trimmed by 4 bases and 0 bases, with 18 bases remaining between them. This CDR3 spans 17 amino acids. CDR1 ENHRY and CDR2 SYGVKD come from the germline V gene. The CDR3 nucleotides are TGTGCCATCAGTGGGTCGCCCCGGTCGGGGATGAACACTGAAGCTTTCTTT. As protein: CAISGSPRSGMNTEAFF.

The chain employs TRBV7-2 and TRBJ2-7; D not resolved. Trimming left V 5 bases short and J 3 bases short, with 8 bases between. CDR3 length: 12 amino acids. CDR1 is SGHTA, CDR2 FQGNSA, per germline. The CDR3 nucleotides are TGTGCCAGCAGCCCGGGTGGCTACGAGCAGTACTTC. This translates into CASSPGGYEQYF.

This chain links TRBV27 with TRBJ2-3; unclear D gene. Trimming cost V 3 bases and J 6 bases, with 10 bases left between them. CDR1 MNHEY and CDR2 SMNVEV come from the germline V gene (reference sequence). The CDR3 consists of 13 residues. The CDR3 protein is CASSFYTSDTQYF. In DNA form, the CDR3 reads TGTGCCAGCAGTTTTTATACTTCCGATACGCAGTATTTT.

This chain uses TRBV6-6 with TRBJ1-1, with 9 bases aligning to TRBD1. Germline V CDR1 and CDR2: MNHNY, SVGAGI (reference sequence). The CDR3 sequence is 12 residues long. The V segment lost 4 bases and the J segment 11 bases; nucleotides outside the gene matches: 5. Here the CDR3 DNA reads TGTGCCAGCAGTTCACGTGGACAGGGGGCTTTCTTT. Amino acids: CASSSRGQGAFF.

The chain carries TRBV19 and TRBJ2-7, with a possible D match to TRBD1 (6 bases). Trimming removed 3 bases from V and 2 bases from J, with 8 bases in between. From germline, CDR1 is LNHDA and CDR2 SQIVND (reference sequence). The CDR3 spans 13 residues. CDR3 bases: TGTGCCAGTAGTATGCCAGGGGCCTACGAGCAGTACTTC. It codes for CASSMPGAYEQYF.

The chain is built from TRBV7-2 and TRBJ2-1; TRBD1 is a possible D gene (5 bases). CDR3 length: 13 residues. V dropped 3 bases and J dropped 8 bases, with 11 bases sitting between them. Germline assignment: CDR1 SGHTA and CDR2 FQGNSA. The CDR3 DNA sequence: TGTGCCAGCAGCTTTTGGCAGGGCTATGAGCAGTTCTTC. Translated, it gives CASSFWQGYEQFF.

The chain links TRBV28 to TRBJ2-3, with D perhaps matching TRBD2 (5 bases). This CDR3 comprises 14 residues. The germline V gene encodes CDR1 MDHEN and CDR2 SYDVKM. Here the CDR3 reads CASSSGSTADTQYF. In DNA form, the CDR3 reads TGTGCTTCCAGTTCGGGATCCACGGCAGATACGCAGTATTTT.

The V and J genes are TRBV11-3 and TRBJ1-5; D not resolved. The germline CDR1 and CDR2 sequences are SGHNT and YENEEA. The CDR3 extends over 13 amino acids. The V and J ends lost 3 bases and 4 bases respectively, with 7 bases between them. DNA of the CDR3: TGTGCCAGCAGCTTGCAGGAAAATCAGCCCCAGCATTTT. Protein: CASSLQENQPQHF.

The chain carries TRBV5-8 and TRBJ2-2; D gene uncertain. The CDR3 is 15 residues long. The germline V and J ends were trimmed by 0 bases and 4 bases, with 10 bases remaining between them. CDR1 SGHTS and CDR2 YDEGEE come from the germline V gene. The chain's CDR3 is CASSLGTSSTGELFF. The CDR3 DNA reads TGTGCCAGCAGCTTGGGCACTTCTAGCACCGGGGAGCTGTTTTTT. Variable domain in full (rest from reference TRBV5-8 and TRBJ2-2): EAGVTQSPTHLIKTRGQQATLRCSPISGHTSVYWYQQALGLGLQFLLWYDEGEERNRGNFPPRFSGRQFPNYSSELNVNALELEDSALYLCASSLGTSSTGELFFGEGSRLTVL.

The chain has TRBV19 and TRBJ2-3; TRBD2 matches 9 bases. V shed 3 bases, J shed 7 bases, and the junction held 17 bases outside the gene matches. This CDR3 is 18 amino acids long. Germline V gene lookup returns CDR1 LNHDA and CDR2 SQIVND (reference sequence). CDR3 sequence (DNA): TGTGCCAGTAGTATGTGGGTTTTCCGGACTAGCGTCGGATATACGCAGTATTTT. It codes for CASSMWVFRTSVGYTQYF.

V is TRBV5-1 and J is TRBJ2-7, with TRBD1 identical over 10 bases. V shed 4 bases and J 0 bases; nucleotides not matched to a gene: 4. The germline CDR1 and CDR2 sequences are SGHRS and YFSETQ. This CDR3 is 15 amino acids long. As DNA, the CDR3 is TGCGCCAGCAGCCAGGACAGGGGGGACTCCTACGAGCAGTACTTC. Translating gives CASSQDRGDSYEQYF.

This chain uses TRBV7-3 with TRBJ2-7, with a tentative D call TRBD2 (6 bases). CDR3 size: 15 residues. V was trimmed by 4 bases and J by 0 bases, leaving 13 bases between them. Germline V gene sequence: CDR1 SGHTA, CDR2 FQGTGA. CDR3 coding DNA: TGTGCCAGCAGCTCGAGCGGAGGGAACTCCTACGAGCAGTACTTC. Translated, it gives CASSSSGGNSYEQYF.

This sequence joins TRBV7-9 and TRBJ2-7; 14 bases are a match to TRBD2. This CDR3 region has 18 residues. With 4 bases clipped from V and 1 base from J, the junction kept 9 bases outside the gene matches. Germline V gene data show CDR1 as SEHNR and CDR2 as FQNEAQ (reference sequence). Here the CDR3 DNA reads TGTGCCAGCAGCTCCTTAACGGGACTAGCGGGAGTGTCCTACGAGCAGTACTTC. It specifies CASSSLTGLAGVSYEQYF.

The rearrangement links TRBV7-9 to TRBJ2-7; possibly TRBD2 for D (5 bases). V lost 1 base, J lost 3 bases, and 10 bases lay in between. CDR1 is SEHNR and CDR2 is FQNEAQ in the germline V gene (reference sequence). The CDR3 has 14 residues. The CDR3 DNA reads as TGTGCCAGCAGCTTAGGGACTTCCTACTACGAGCAGTACTTC. This encodes CASSLGTSYYEQYF. The whole variable domain, remainder taken from reference TRBV7-9 and TRBJ2-7, is DTGVSQNPRHKITKRGQNVTFRCDPISEHNRLYWYRQTLGQGPEFLTYFQNEAQLEKSRLLSDRFSAERPKGSFSTLEIQRTEQGDSAMYLCASSLGTSYYEQYFGPGTRLTVT.

V usage is TRBV19 and J usage is TRBJ2-2; possibly TRBD1 or TRBD2 for D (6 bases each). Between the trimmed V and J ends, which lost 4 bases and 5 bases, there was a span of 14 bases. CDR1 and CDR2 from the germline V gene are LNHDA and SQIVND (reference sequence). The CDR3 has 15 amino acids. CDR3 in DNA: TGTGCCAGTAGTAACCACGGGGGCGGAACCGGGGAGCTGTTTTTT. This codes for CASSNHGGGTGELFF.

This chain connects TRBV30 to TRBJ1-1; D is perhaps TRBD1 (6 bases). The CDR3 extends over 14 amino acids. From germline, CDR1 is GTSNPN and CDR2 SVGIG (reference sequence). Deletions cut 3 bases from V and 4 bases from J, with 15 bases between. The CDR3 DNA sequence: TGTGCCTGGAGGGACCCGAGGGGGAGCACTGAAGCTTTCTTT. Protein product: CAWRDPRGSTEAFF.

In regard to this clone: The sample contains more than one DNA sequence encoding this CDR3. V gene TRBV19 combines with J gene TRBJ2-7; D gene ambiguous. Looked up from germline, CDR1 is LNHDA and CDR2 is SQIVND (reference sequence). Trimming stripped 8 bases from V and 4 bases from J, with 12 bases between. The CDR3 is made up of 12 amino acids. The CDR3 spells CASGVDLYEQYF. CDR3 coding DNA: TGTGCCAGTGGGGTCGACTTATACGAGCAGTACTTC. The full variable domain, rest sourced from reference TRBV19 and TRBJ2-7, is DGGITQSPKYLFRKEGQNVTLSCEQNLNHDAMYWYRQDPGQGLRLIYYSQIVNDFQKGDIAEGYSVSREKKESFPLTVTSAQKNPTAFYLCASGVDLYEQYFGPGTRLTVT.

This clone was picked up a small number of times. This chain's CDR3 is CASSQDAGDRGGFPQHF. The CDR3 DNA reads TGCGCCAGCAGCCAAGATGCGGGGGACAGGGGAGGCTTCCCCCAGCATTTT. The V call is TRBV4-1, the J call TRBJ1-5, with TRBD1 identical over 10 bases. Germline V gives CDR1 MGHRA, CDR2 YSYEKL. This CDR3 is 17 amino acids long. V was pared by 0 bases and J by 10 bases, with 12 bases of the junction left unmatched.

The J gene is TRBJ2-7, the V gene TRBV18, with TRBD1 identical over 7 bases. The germline gives CDR1 KGHSH, CDR2 LQKENI. Trimming at V came to 2 bases and at J to 0 bases, leaving 4 bases not matched to a gene. The CDR3 runs 15 residues. CDR3 bases: TGTGCCAGCTCACCAGGACAGGCTAGCTCCTACGAGCAGTACTTC. Translation: CASSPGQASSYEQYF.

As regards this clone: Other DNA sequences in the same sample also yield this CDR3. The chain has TRBV7-2 and TRBJ1-1, with no clear D. V was clipped by 3 bases and J by 2 bases, with 4 bases between them. Germline lookup yields CDR1 SGHTA and CDR2 FQGNSA. The CDR3 is 12 residues long. As DNA, the CDR3 is TGTGCCAGCAGCTTCGTAAACACTGAAGCTTTCTTT. Amino acid sequence: CASSFVNTEAFF.

This chain uses TRBV7-2 with TRBJ1-5, with 7 bases aligning to TRBD1. The CDR3 has 16 amino acids. The V gene's germline CDR1 is SGHTA and CDR2 FQGNSA. The J segment lost 1 base and the V segment lost 4 bases, leaving 7 bases of the junction unmatched. Here the CDR3 DNA reads TGTGCCAGCAGCTCCAGACAGGGAGGAAGCAATCAGCCCCAGCATTTT. Protein sequence: CASSSRQGGSNQPQHF.

V gene TRBV7-9 combines with J gene TRBJ2-3; 7 bases fit TRBD2. The CDR3 covers 14 residues. With V trimmed by 5 bases and J by 2 bases, 4 bases remained unmatched. Germline CDR1 is SEHNR and CDR2 is FQNEAQ (reference sequence). The chain's CDR3 is CASSDLAVTDTQYF. The CDR3 DNA reads TGTGCCAGCAGCGATCTAGCGGTCACAGATACGCAGTATTTT.

The chain joins TRBV20-1 to TRBJ2-5; D is unresolved. Germline V gene lookup returns CDR1 DFQATT and CDR2 SNEGSKA (reference sequence). CDR3 length: 11 amino acids. V lost 6 bases, J lost 4 bases, and 9 bases lay in between. The CDR3 bases are TGCAGTGCAGATAAAGGAGAGACCCAGTACTTC. Residues: CSADKGETQYF.

This chain connects TRBV7-2 to TRBJ2-4; D possibly matches TRBD1 or TRBD2 (5 bases each). Trimming stripped 0 bases from V and 1 base from J, with 13 bases between. CDR3 length equals 17 residues. The germline gives CDR1 SGHTA, CDR2 FQGNSA. The DNA of the CDR3 is TGTGCCAGCAGCTTAGCGGCCGGGGCAACGGCCAAAAACATTCAGTACTTC. It is translated as CASSLAAGATAKNIQYF.

V and J are TRBV10-1 and TRBJ2-7; 9 positions match TRBD1. V dropped 10 bases and J dropped 0; count of bases not matched to a gene: 7. The CDR3 sequence is 14 residues long. Per the germline V gene, CDR1 is WNHNN and CDR2 is SYGVQD (reference sequence). CDR3 in amino acids: CATRGTGSSYEQYF. DNA of the CDR3: TGCGCCACCAGGGGGACAGGGAGCTCCTACGAGCAGTACTTC.

The chain carries TRBV27 and TRBJ2-7; TRBD1 aligns across 8 bases. V was pared by 6 bases and J by 0 bases, with 10 bases of the junction left unmatched. The CDR3 is 16 residues long. CDR1 and CDR2 (germline): MNHEY, SMNVEV (reference sequence). The CDR3 protein is CASSEGTGTPSYEQYF. For the CDR3, the DNA is TGTGCCAGCAGCGAAGGGACAGGAACTCCCTCCTACGAGCAGTACTTC.

The chain is built from TRBV5-4 and TRBJ1-5, with D unresolved. This CDR3 has 14 amino acids. In germline, CDR1 is SGHNT, CDR2 YYREEE (reference sequence). The V gene lost 2 bases and the J gene lost 12 bases, with 18 bases spanning the gap. The CDR3 DNA reads TGTGCCAGCAGCTTCTACCGTACTCCGGTCCTCCAGCATTTT. Translation gives CASSFYRTPVLQHF.

This clone was counted between two and nine times. The J gene is TRBJ2-2, the V gene TRBV7-3, with D unresolved. V was shortened by 1 base and J by 7 bases, with 7 bases between the two germline ends. The germline CDR1 and CDR2 sequences are SGHTA and FQGTGA. This CDR3 is 13 amino acids long. CDR3 in DNA: TGTGCCAGCAGCTTAAACAACTTCGGGGAGCTGTTTTTT. This codes for CASSLNNFGELFF.

The rearrangement joins TRBV6-5 to TRBJ2-5; D not resolved. The V and J ends lost 2 bases and 3 bases respectively, with 1 base between them. Per germline, CDR1 MNHEY and CDR2 SVGAGI. The CDR3 contains 11 residues. The CDR3: CASSYEETQYF. The CDR3, as DNA: TGTGCCAGCAGTTACGAAGAGACCCAGTACTTC.